This TCR beta chain was found in a study of beta chain features in type 1 diabetes. Study-wide findings and caveats: The study notes PCR might favor shorter templates equally in patients and controls.

Sorted populations were all over 98% pure. Isolated RNA was reverse transcribed in full, so expressed TCRB transcripts were sequenced. Data came from immunoSEQ multiplex PCR; TCRdb stores just in-frame clones and leaves some out. The sample contains under 450,000 clones, over 11% of which appear only once. This clone was found a few times. Its antigen remains unknown. The specimen was naive CD4+ T cells from blood. The TCR comes from a man aged 25-45 years in good health.

CDR3 DNA sequence: TGTGCCATCAGTGATGGACCGGGGGAGCTGTTTTTT. Translated: CAISDGPGELFF. This chain connects TRBV10-3 to TRBJ2-2; no clear D. With 3 bases removed from V and 8 bases from J, the gap between germline ends came to 7 bases. Per the germline V gene, CDR1 is ENHRY and CDR2 is SYGVKD. The CDR3 extends over 12 amino acids.